This T cell receptor (beta chain) was recorded in a study of blood T cell repertoires in COVID-19. The V and J ends lost 6 bases and 5 bases, in that order; junction bases with no gene match: 13. In germline, CDR1 is SGHTA, CDR2 FQGNSA. There are 15 residues in the CDR3. Clones were sequenced by immunoSEQ multiplex PCR, and TCRdb holds only the in-frame ones, with some missing. The table includes around 45,000 clones, 83% detected once. The sequenced sample was peripheral blood. V is TRBV7-2 and J is TRBJ2-7; 7 bases fit TRBD2. This TCR came from a man at least 80 years old in a cohort sampled during active COVID-19. CDR3 loop: CASSFLAVQGNEQYF. CDR3 sequence (DNA): TGTGCCAGCAGTTTCCTAGCGGTACAAGGGAACGAGCAGTACTTC.